Reported below is one T cell receptor beta chain. This clone was counted between two and nine times. This clone's antigen is unknown. There are no base qualities to consult, and no much larger clone falls within one base. The data are from a study of T cell changes during pregnancy in multiple sclerosis (dated by TCRdb to between 2019 and 2020). For the study in its entirety: The study looked at changes in the T cell repertoire across pregnancy in women with multiple sclerosis.

Library prep was done by the immunoSEQ multiplex PCR assay. Not all clones reach the TCRdb copy of this immuneACCESS table, which keeps in-frame sequences only. Checked studies attribute under half of the gap to unresolved V genes and leave the rest unexplained. The sample contains 84,000 or so clones, about 94% of them found a single time. Around 2.5% of the sample is taken by the ten largest. V loses 7 bases of germline sequence and J loses 7 bases, and the interval between the two ends is 11 bases. The CDR3, cysteine through phenylalanine, is 13 amino acids long. The kept DNA is CDR3 alone, 39 bases in frame from the first base. The germline V gene sets CDR1 to SNHLY and CDR2 to FYNNEI.

The sequence derives from a female donor with multiple sclerosis, enrolled in a pregnancy study. Specimen: peripheral blood, collected in the third trimester of pregnancy. The chain links TRBV2 with TRBJ1-6, and TRBD1 may be the D gene, going by 5 matching bases. The nucleotide sequence is given as TGTGCCAGCACGCAGGGAGGGAATTCACCCCTCCACTTT. It translates as CASTQGGNSPLHF.